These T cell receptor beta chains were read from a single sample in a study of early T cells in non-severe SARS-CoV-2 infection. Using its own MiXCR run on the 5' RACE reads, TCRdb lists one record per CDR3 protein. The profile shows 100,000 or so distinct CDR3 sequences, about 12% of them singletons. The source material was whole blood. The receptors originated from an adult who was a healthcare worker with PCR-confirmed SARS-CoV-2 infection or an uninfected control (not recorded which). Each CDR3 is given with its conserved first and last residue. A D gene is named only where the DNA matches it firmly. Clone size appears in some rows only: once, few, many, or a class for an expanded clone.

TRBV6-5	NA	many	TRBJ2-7	CASSYSTGDGSYEQYF	TGTGCCAGCAGTTACTCGACGGGAGATGGGTCCTACGAGCAGTACTTC
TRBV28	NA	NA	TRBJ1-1	CASQRGQNTEAFF	TGTGCCAGCCAACGGGGCCAAAACACTGAAGCTTTCTTT
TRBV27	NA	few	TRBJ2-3	CASSLLGTERYTSTDTQYF	TGTGCCAGCAGTTTATTGGGGACGGAAAGATATACTAGCACAGATACGCAGTATTTT
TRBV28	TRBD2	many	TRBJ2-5	CASSLQRLKTSGKTETQYF	TGTGCCAGCAGTTTACAACGACTTAAGACTAGCGGAAAGACAGAGACCCAGTACTTC
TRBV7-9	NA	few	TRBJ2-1	CASSSLVRGGSYNEQFF	TGTGCCAGCAGCTCGCTAGTCAGGGGAGGGTCCTACAATGAGCAGTTCTTC
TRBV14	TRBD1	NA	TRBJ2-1	CASSPHTGVSYNEQFF	TGTGCCAGCAGCCCTCATACAGGGGTGTCCTACAATGAGCAGTTCTTC
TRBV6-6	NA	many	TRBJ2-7	CASSYSAYEQYF	TGTGCCAGCAGTTACTCGGCCTACGAGCAGTACTTC
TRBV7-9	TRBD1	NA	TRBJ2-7	CASSLQGDEQYF	TGTGCCAGCAGCTTACAGGGGGACGAGCAGTACTTC
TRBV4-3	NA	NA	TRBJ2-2	CASSHSQGTGELFF	TGCGCCAGCAGCCATTCGCAGGGAACCGGGGAGCTGTTTTTT
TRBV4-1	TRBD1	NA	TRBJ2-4	CASSQDRIETGGPLAKNIQYF	TGCGCCAGCAGCCAAGATAGGATTGAGACAGGGGGTCCCCTGGCCAAAAACATTCAGTACTTC
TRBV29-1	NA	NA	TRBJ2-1	CSVLETSSRNEQFF	TGCAGCGTTTTGGAAACTAGCTCTAGGAATGAGCAGTTCTTC
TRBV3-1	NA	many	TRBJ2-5	CASSQYRQPGDGTQYF	TGTGCCAGCAGCCAGTATCGGCAGCCGGGGGACGGGACCCAGTACTTC
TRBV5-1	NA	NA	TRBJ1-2	CASSFGQNYGYTF	TGCGCCAGCAGCTTTGGCCAGAACTATGGCTACACCTTC
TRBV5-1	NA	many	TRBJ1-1	CASRTRSLNTEAFF	TGCGCCAGTCGTACACGTTCTCTGAACACTGAAGCTTTCTTT
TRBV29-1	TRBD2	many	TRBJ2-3	CSVCLAVTDTQYF	TGCAGCGTTTGCCTAGCGGTCACAGATACGCAGTATTTT
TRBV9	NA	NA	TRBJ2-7	CAPLGLSEQYF	TGTGCCCCCCTCGGACTAAGTGAGCAGTACTTC
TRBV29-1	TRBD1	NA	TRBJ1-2	CSVNRDSANYGYTF	TGCAGCGTAAACCGGGACAGCGCAAACTATGGCTACACCTTC